This TCR beta chain derives from a study of naive and memory T cell subsets. V was shortened by 1 base and J by 6 bases, with 2 bases between the two germline ends. This CDR3 comprises 10 residues. In germline, CDR1 is DFQATT, CDR2 SNEGSKA (reference sequence). Blood and skin TCR RNA was reverse transcribed with alpha and beta constant primers. TCRdb re-analysed the 5' RACE reads in MiXCR, keeping a single row per CDR3 protein. The sample has approximately 27,000 distinct CDR3 sequences; roughly a quarter are singletons. This clonotype was counted ten times or more. RNA was extracted from 2 to 2.5 ml of whole blood of healthy adults.

This TCR was recovered from a female donor in good health. The chain uses TRBV20-1 and TRBJ2-3; no reliable D call. The CDR3 is CSARADTQYF. CDR3 DNA: TGCAGTGCTAGAGCTGATACGCAGTATTTT.